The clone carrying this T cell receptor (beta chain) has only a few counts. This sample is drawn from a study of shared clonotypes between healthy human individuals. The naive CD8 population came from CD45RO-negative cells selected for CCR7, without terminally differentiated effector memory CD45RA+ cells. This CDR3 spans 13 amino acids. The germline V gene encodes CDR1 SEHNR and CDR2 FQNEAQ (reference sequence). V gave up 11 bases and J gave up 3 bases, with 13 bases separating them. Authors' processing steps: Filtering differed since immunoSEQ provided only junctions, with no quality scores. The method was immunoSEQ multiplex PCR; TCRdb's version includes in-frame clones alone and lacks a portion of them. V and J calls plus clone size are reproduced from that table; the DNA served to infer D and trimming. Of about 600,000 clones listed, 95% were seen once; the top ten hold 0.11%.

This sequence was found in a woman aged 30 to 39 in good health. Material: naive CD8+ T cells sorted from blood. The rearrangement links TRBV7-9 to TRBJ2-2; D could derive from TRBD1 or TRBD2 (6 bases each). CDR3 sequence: CAGGLMYTGELFF. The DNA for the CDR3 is TGTGCCGGGGGGCTAATGTACACCGGGGAGCTGTTTTTT.